This T cell receptor (beta chain) stems from a study of human T cells and chemical hapten exposure. Study summary: Affected patients, primarily female, had alopecia areata, totalis or universalis.

This clonotype was counted a few times. What it binds is unknown. Germline CDR1 is ENHRY and CDR2 is SYGVKD. The length of the CDR3 is 11 residues. Trimming pared 3 bases from V and 5 bases from J, leaving 4 bases between. Authors' data handling: Samples held a median of 95,638 TCRs, range roughly 23,224–700,000. TCRdb reanalysed the RACE reads using MiXCR and keeps one entry per CDR3 protein. TCRdb's processing, not the authors' own work, is the source of the V and J calls. The table lists approximately 52,000 distinct CDR3 sequences, 11% of them singletons, with about 2% in the top ten. Time point meaning: patch test 1, 2 weeks after DPC sensitization. Treatment: therapeutic diphenylcyclopropenone sensitization with weekly scalp DPC. It was from unfractionated whole blood that total RNA was extracted. The study's findings and limits: Sensitizing to DPC left TCRs with a frequency above 1 in 1000 unaltered.

This clonotype was obtained from a woman in her 40s with alopecia areata. Some clones in this sample may be carry-over from other donors' samples. Sequences were derived from whole blood, sampled in connection with sensitization to the hapten diphenylcyclopropenone (DPC). The chain is built from TRBV10-3 and TRBJ2-5; no clear D gene. The DNA for the CDR3 is TGTGCCATCAGTGAAGGGGAGACCCAGTACTTC. Translated: CAISEGETQYF.